This T cell receptor beta chain was identified in a study of long-term antiretroviral therapy in people with HIV. Findings of the study overall: Even long-term ART left TRB diversity below transplant donor controls, despite gains.

Comment on this clone: What it binds is unknown.

Researchers report immunoSEQ v3.0 was run at survey level. Sequencing set out to capture roughly 40,000-50,000 T-cell genomes per sample. Method: immunoSEQ multiplex PCR; TCRdb's copy keeps in-frame clones and lacks some. Among fewer than 25,000 clones, under 90% were seen once, and the ten largest hold 3.4%. Germline-derived CDR1 and CDR2 are MDHEN and SYDVKM. V was clipped by 6 bases and J by 0 bases, with 7 bases between them. The CDR3 has 13 amino acids. The starting material was unsorted PBMCs, obtained 1.9 years after starting antiretroviral therapy. This receptor was obtained from a woman aged 50 to 60 with HIV. The J gene is TRBJ2-3, the V gene TRBV28, with no clear D. The CDR3 DNA reads as TGTGCCAGCAGCGCAACTAGCACAGATACGCAGTATTTT. This encodes CASSATSTDTQYF.